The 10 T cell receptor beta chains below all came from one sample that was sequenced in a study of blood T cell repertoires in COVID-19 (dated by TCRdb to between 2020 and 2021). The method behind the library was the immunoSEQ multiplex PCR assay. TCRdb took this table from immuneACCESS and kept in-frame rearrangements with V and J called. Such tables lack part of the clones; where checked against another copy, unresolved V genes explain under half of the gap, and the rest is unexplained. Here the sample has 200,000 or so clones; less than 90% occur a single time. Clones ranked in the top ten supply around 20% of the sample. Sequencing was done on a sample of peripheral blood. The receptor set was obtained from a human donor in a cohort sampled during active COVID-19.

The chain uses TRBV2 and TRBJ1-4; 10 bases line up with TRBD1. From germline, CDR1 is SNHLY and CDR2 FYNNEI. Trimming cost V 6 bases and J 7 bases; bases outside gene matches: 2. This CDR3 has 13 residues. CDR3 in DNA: TGTGCCAGCAGGGGACAGGGGTTTGAAAAACTGTTTTTT. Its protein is CASRGQGFEKLFF.

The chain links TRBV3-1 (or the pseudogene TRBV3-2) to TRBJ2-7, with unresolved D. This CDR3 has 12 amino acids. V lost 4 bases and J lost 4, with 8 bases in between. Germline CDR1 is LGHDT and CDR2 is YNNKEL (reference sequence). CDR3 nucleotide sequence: TGTGCCAGCAGCCCGACTCCTTACGAGCAGTACTTC. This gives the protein CASSPTPYEQYF.

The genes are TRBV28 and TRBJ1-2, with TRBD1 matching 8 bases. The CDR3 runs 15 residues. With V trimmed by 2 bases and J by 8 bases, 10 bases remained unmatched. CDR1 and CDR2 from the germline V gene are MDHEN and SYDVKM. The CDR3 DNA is TGTGCCAGCAGTTTAAACCGGGACAGGAGGGGGGGCTACACCTTC. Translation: CASSLNRDRRGGYTF.

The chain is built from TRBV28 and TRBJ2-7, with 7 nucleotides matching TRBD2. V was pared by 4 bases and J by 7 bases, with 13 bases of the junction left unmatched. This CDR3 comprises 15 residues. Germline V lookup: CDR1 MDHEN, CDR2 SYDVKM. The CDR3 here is CASSYSLGGSQEQYF. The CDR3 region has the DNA TGTGCCAGCAGTTACTCCCTTGGCGGGAGTCAAGAGCAGTACTTC.

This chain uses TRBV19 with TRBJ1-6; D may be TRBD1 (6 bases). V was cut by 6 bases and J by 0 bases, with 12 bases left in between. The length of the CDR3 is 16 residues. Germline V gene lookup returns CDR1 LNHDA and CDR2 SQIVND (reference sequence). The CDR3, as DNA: TGTGCCAGTAGCAGCAGGGGCCGCTCCTATAATTCACCCCTCCACTTT. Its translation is CASSSRGRSYNSPLHF.

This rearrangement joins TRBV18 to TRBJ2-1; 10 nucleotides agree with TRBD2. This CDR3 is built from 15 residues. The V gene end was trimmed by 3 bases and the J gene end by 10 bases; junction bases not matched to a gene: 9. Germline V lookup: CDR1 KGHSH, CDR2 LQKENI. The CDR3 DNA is TGTGCCAGCTCACCCCGGGTAGCGGGGGGACCAGAGCAGTTCTTC. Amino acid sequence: CASSPRVAGGPEQFF.

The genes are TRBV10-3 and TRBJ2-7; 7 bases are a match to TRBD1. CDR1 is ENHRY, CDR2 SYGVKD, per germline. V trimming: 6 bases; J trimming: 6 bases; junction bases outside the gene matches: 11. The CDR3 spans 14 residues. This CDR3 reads CAIRPTGISSEQYF. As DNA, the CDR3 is TGTGCCATCAGACCGACAGGGATATCTAGCGAGCAGTACTTC.

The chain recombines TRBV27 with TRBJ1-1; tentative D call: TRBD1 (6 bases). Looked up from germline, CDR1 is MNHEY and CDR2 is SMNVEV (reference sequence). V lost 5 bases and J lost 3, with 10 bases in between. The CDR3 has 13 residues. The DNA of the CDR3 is TGTGCCAGCAGTCAACAGGGAGACACTGAAGCTTTCTTT. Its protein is CASSQQGDTEAFF.

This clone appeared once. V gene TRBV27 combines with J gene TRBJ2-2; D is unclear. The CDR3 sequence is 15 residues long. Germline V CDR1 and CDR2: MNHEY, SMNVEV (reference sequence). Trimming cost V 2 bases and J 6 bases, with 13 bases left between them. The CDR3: CASSLASVAPGELFF. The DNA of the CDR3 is TGTGCCAGCAGTTTAGCCTCTGTTGCGCCCGGGGAGCTGTTTTTT.

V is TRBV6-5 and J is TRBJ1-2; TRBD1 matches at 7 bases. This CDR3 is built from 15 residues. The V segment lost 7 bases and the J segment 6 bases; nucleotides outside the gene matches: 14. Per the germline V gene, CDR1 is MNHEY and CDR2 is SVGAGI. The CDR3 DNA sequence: TGTGCCAGCACCAAGAACCCGGACAGGATAAATGGCTACACCTTC. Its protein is CASTKNPDRINGYTF.